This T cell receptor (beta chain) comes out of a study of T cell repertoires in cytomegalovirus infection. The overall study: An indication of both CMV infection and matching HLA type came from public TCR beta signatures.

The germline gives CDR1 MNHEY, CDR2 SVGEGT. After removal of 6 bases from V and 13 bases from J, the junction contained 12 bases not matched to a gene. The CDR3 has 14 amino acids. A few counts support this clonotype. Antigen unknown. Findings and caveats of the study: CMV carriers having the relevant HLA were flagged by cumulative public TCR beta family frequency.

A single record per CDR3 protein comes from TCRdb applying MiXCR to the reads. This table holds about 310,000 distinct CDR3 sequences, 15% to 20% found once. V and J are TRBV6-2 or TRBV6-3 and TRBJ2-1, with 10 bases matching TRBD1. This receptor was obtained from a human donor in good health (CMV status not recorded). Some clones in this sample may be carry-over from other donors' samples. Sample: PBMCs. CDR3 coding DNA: TGTGCCAGCAGGGCCGACAGGGGGCTCGGCGCTCAGTTCTTC. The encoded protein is CASRADRGLGAQFF.